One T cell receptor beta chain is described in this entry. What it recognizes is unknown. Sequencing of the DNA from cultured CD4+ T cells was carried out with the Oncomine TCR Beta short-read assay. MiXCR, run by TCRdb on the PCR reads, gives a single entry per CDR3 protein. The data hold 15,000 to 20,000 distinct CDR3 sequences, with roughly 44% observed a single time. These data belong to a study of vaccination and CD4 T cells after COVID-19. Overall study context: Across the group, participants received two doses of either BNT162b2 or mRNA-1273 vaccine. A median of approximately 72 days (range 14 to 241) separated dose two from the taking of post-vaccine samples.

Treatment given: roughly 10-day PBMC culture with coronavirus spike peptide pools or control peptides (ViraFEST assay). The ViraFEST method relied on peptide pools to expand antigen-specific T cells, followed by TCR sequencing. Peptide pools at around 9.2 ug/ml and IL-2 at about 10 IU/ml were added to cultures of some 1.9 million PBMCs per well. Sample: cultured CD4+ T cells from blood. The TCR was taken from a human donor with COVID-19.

CDR3 sequence reads: CASSYGGAGYQPQHF. The DNA of the CDR3 is TGTGCCAGCAGTTATGGGGGCGCGGGGTATCAGCCCCAGCATTTT. This chain connects TRBV6-2 or TRBV6-3 to TRBJ1-5; possible D gene TRBD1, 6 bases. This CDR3 is 15 amino acids long. Germline CDR1 and CDR2: MNHEY and SVGEGT. Trimming pared 3 bases from V and 5 bases from J, leaving 14 bases between.